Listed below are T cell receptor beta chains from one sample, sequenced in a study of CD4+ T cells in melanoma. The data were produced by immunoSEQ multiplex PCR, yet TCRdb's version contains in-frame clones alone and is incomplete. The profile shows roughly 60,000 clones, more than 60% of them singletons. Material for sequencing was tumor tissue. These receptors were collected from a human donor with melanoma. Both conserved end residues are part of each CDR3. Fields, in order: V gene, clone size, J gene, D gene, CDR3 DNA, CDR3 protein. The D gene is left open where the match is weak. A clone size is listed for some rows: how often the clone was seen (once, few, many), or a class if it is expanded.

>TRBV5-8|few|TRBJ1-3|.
TGTGCCAGCAGCTTGGCCCAGGAAACGAGCTCTGGAAACACCATATATTTT
CASSLAQETSSGNTIYF
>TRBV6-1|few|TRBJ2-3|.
TGTGCCAGCAGTGAACCGGTCGCAGATACGCAGTATTTT
CASSEPVADTQYF
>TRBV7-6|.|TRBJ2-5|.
TGTGCCAGCAGCTTAGGTCCGGGGGCCCAAGAGACCCAGTACTTC
CASSLGPGAQETQYF
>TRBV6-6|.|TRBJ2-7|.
TGTGCCAGCAGTTCTAGCCTGGGGAGCTACGAGCAGTACTTC
CASSSSLGSYEQYF
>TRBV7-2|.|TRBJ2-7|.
TGTGCCAGCAGCCTCCAACCTAGCGCAACCTACGAGCAGTACTTC
CASSLQPSATYEQYF
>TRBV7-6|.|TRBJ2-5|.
TGTGCCAGCAGCTTAGGTCTTTCGGAGGTGGGGAACCAAGAGACCCAGTACTTC
CASSLGLSEVGNQETQYF
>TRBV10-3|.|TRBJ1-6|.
TGTGCCATCAGGAACGGGACCCACGAAAGCTCCTATAATTCACCCCTCCACTTT
CAIRNGTHESSYNSPLHF
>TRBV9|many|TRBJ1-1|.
TGTGCCAGCAGCTCGACGACTCTGGGGACTGAAGCTTTCTTT
CASSSTTLGTEAFF
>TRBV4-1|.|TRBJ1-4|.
TGCGCCAGCAGCCAAGCTACAGGACTGAGAATAGAACTGTTTTTT
CASSQATGLRIELFF
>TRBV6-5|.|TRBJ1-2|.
TGTGCCAGCAGTTACTCGACAGCCTATGGCTACACCTTC
CASSYSTAYGYTF
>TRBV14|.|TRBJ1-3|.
TGTGCCAGCAGCCAAGGAACGGGAAACACCATATATTTT
CASSQGTGNTIYF
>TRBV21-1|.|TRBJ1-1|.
TGTGCCAGCAATGGGGGACAGATGCTCTTCGGGTACACTGAAGCTTTCTTT
CASNGGQMLFGYTEAFF
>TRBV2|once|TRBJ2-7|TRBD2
TGTGCCAGCAGTACGGGGGGGCCCTACGAGCAGTACTTC
CASSTGGPYEQYF
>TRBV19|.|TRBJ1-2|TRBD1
TGTGCCAGTAGTATCGGGGGGACAGGGAATAACTATGGCTACACCTTC
CASSIGGTGNNYGYTF
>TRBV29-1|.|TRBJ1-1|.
TGCAGCTCTTTCAGGGTCTCTGAAGCTTTCTTT
CSSFRVSEAFF
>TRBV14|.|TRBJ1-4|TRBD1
TGTGCCAGCAGCCAAGGACAGGGGAATGAAAAACTGTTTTTT
CASSQGQGNEKLFF
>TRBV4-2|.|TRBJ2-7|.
TGTGCCAGCAGCCAAGAGATCCAAAGCGCCAAGGGAGGCGAGCAGTACTTC
CASSQEIQSAKGGEQYF
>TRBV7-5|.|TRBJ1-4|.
TGTGCCAGAAGCAGGGGGGACAGGGGGCTCAATGAAAAACTGTTTTTT
CARSRGDRGLNEKLFF
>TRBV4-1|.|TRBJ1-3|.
TGCGCCAGCAGCCCCAGTGGGTCCTCTGGAAACACCATATATTTT
CASSPSGSSGNTIYF
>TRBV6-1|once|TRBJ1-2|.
TGTGCCAGCAGTGCCACGAACAGGGTCATGTGGGGTAACTATGGCTACACCTTC
CASSATNRVMWGNYGYTF
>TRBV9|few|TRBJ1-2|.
TGTGCCAGCAGCGTAGACGACTATGGCTACACCTTC
CASSVDDYGYTF
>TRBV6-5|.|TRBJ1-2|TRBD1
TGTGCCAGCAGTCTCCCGGGACAGGGCTATGGCTACACCTTC
CASSLPGQGYGYTF
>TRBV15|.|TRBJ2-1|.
TGTGCCACCAGCAGAGCGGGCGCTTATGAGCAGTTCTTC
CATSRAGAYEQFF
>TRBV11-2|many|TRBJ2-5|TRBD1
TGTGCCAGCATCCCACAGGGGGACGAGACCCAGTACTTC
CASIPQGDETQYF
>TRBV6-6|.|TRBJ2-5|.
TGTGCCAGCACCCTAGTGGGAGGAAGCCAAGAGACCCAGTACTTC
CASTLVGGSQETQYF
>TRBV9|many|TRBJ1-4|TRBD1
TGTGCCAGCAGCCCCGACGGGACAGGGGAAAAACTGTTTTTT
CASSPDGTGEKLFF
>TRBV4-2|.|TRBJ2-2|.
TGTGCCAGCAGCCAAGATAGACTTAACACCGGGGAGCTGTTTTTT
CASSQDRLNTGELFF
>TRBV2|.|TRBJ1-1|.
TGTGCCAGTTTACAGGGACGGGCAGAAGCTTTCTTT
CASLQGRAEAFF
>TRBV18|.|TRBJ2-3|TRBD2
TGTGCCAGCTCACCACCGGGGGGGAGGACAGATACGCAGTATTTT
CASSPPGGRTDTQYF
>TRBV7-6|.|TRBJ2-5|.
TGTGCCAGCAGCCCCGCCGAGGGGGGGTTGGAGACCCAGTACTTC
CASSPAEGGLETQYF
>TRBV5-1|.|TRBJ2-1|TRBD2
TGCGCCAGCAGCTTGGAAGCGGGGGGCGATGAGCAGTTCTTC
CASSLEAGGDEQFF
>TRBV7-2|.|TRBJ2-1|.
TGTGCCAGCAGCTTAGGGGATAGCTCCTACAATGAGCAGTTCTTC
CASSLGDSSYNEQFF
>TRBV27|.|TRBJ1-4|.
TGTGCCAGCATGTCCAGAGGGAAAGGTGAAAAACTGTTTTTT
CASMSRGKGEKLFF
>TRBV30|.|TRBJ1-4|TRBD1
TGTGCCTGGGCACAGGGGGTTGAAAAACTGTTTTTT
CAWAQGVEKLFF
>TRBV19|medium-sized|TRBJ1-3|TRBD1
TGTGCCAGTAGGACTCCGGGACAGTTCTCTGGAAACACCATATATTTT
CASRTPGQFSGNTIYF
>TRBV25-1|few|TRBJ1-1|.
TGTGCCAGCAGTGACCCCGGGGGGACTGAAGCTTTCTTT
CASSDPGGTEAFF
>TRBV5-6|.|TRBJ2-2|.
TGTGCCAGCAGCTGGGGGGGACAGACGAACACCGGGGAGCTGTTTTTT
CASSWGGQTNTGELFF
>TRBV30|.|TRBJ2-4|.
TGTGCCTGGAGTGATCGGGGAAACATTCAGTACTTC
CAWSDRGNIQYF
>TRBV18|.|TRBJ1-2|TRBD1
TGTGCCAGCTCACCCGGACAGGGAACTAACTATGGCTACACCTTC
CASSPGQGTNYGYTF
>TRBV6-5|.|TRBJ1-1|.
TGTGCCAGCAGTCAACAGGGGAACACTGAAGCTTTCTTT
CASSQQGNTEAFF
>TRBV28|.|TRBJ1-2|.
TGTGCCAGCAGTTTTCTAGCTAACTATGGCTACACCTTC
CASSFLANYGYTF
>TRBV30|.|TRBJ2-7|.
TGTGCCTCTAATAGAGGGGGGGCCTACGAGCAGTACTTC
CASNRGGAYEQYF
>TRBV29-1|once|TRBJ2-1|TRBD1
TGCAGCGAAAAAGGGGGCCACAGCTCCTACAATGAGCAGTTCTTC
CSEKGGHSSYNEQFF
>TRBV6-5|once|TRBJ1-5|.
TGTGCCAGCAGTTCCGGCGTATGGAGCAATCAGCCCCAGCATTTT
CASSSGVWSNQPQHF
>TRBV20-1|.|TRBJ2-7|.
TGCAGTGCTATGGGCCAGCACGAGCAGTACTTC
CSAMGQHEQYF
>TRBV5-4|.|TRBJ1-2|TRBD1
TGTGCCAGCAGCTTGGCCTTCACAGGGGATGGCTACACCTTC
CASSLAFTGDGYTF
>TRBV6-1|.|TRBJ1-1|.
TGTGCCAGCAGTGATTCGCCGACAGGGAACACTGAAGCTTTCTTT
CASSDSPTGNTEAFF
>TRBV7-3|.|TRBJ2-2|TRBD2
TGTGCCAGCAGCTTAACTAGCGGGGGGGCTAGGACCGGGGAGCTGTTTTTT
CASSLTSGGARTGELFF